Below, 8 T cell receptor beta chains from the same sample are listed, as sequenced in a study of T-cell reconstitution after alpha-beta-depleted transplantation in children (dated by TCRdb to 2015 to 2016). The treatment or condition label here, explained by the study, means: allogeneic hematopoietic cell transplantation with graft depleted of TCRalphabeta T cells and CD19 B cells. Receptor libraries were prepared by PCR. The instrument given in TCRdb is Illumina HiSeq 2500. Molecular barcoding was employed in the preparation of TCR libraries, with unique molecular identifiers being used to normalize TCRbeta repertoire quantification. The public reads were run again by TCRdb, first through fastp at Q25 and then through MiXCR, and only productive beta chains were kept. Each entry merges the rows of one CDR3 protein and shows their most common DNA and genes. This sample gives approximately 350,000 distinct CDR3 sequences in total; about 17% of them show up just once. About 41% of the sample goes to the ten largest clones.

The specimen was PBMCs, mostly from graft donor cells, collected 360 days after TCRalphabeta/CD19-depleted stem cell transplant. These receptors all come from a male patient aged 2-10 years who had a stem cell transplant for acute lymphoblastic leukemia, so the T cells may come from the graft donor.

The J gene is TRBJ2-5, the V gene TRBV25-1; 12 bases match TRBD2. V shed 8 bases, J shed 5 bases, and the junction held 6 bases outside the gene matches. Germline lookup yields CDR1 MGHDK and CDR2 SYGVNS. The CDR3 runs 14 residues. CDR3 sequence reads: CASGGTSGLETQYF. CDR3 in DNA: TGTGCCAGCGGAGGGACTAGCGGGCTTGAGACCCAGTACTTC.

The rearrangement uses TRBV4-3 and TRBJ1-3, with D perhaps TRBD1 (6 bases). CDR1 LGHNA and CDR2 YSLEER come from the germline V gene. The CDR3 loop spans 13 amino acids. V lost 0 bases, J lost 9 bases, and 9 bases lay in between. The CDR3 coding sequence is TGCGCCAGCAGCCAAGAGGGAGGGGGCACCATATATTTT. This translates into CASSQEGGGTIYF.

This clonotype was seen at least ten times. The chain links TRBV20-1 to TRBJ2-7, with D possibly being TRBD1 (6 bases). Trimming cost V 3 bases and J 2 bases, with 11 bases left between them. This CDR3 region has 13 residues. From germline, CDR1 is DFQATT and CDR2 SNEGSKA (reference sequence). The CDR3 sequence is CSASMDSPYEQYF. DNA for the CDR3: TGCAGTGCTAGCATGGACAGTCCCTACGAGCAGTACTTC.

This clonotype was counted between two and nine times. The V gene is TRBV30, the J gene TRBJ1-5; D gene uncertain. The CDR3 extends over 14 amino acids. Germline V CDR1 and CDR2: GTSNPN, SVGIG (reference sequence). V lost 0 bases, J lost 6 bases, and 12 bases lay in between. Here the CDR3 reads CAWSVIREGQPQHF. CDR3 nucleotides: TGTGCCTGGAGTGTAATCCGGGAAGGTCAGCCCCAGCATTTT.

This clonotype was seen more than once but under ten times. CDR3 in amino acids: CASSHAGTFYEQYF. CDR3 DNA: TGCGCCAGCAGCCATGCCGGGACTTTCTACGAGCAGTACTTC. The gene calls are TRBV4-1 and TRBJ2-7; TRBD2 might be the D (6 bases). This CDR3 comprises 14 residues. Trimming cost V 3 bases and J 3 bases, with 12 bases left between them. Germline V lookup: CDR1 MGHRA, CDR2 YSYEKL.

V gene TRBV12-3 or TRBV12-4 combines with J gene TRBJ2-1; unclear D gene. V gave up 8 bases and J gave up 0 bases, with 20 bases separating them. The CDR3 totals 17 residues. CDR3 loop: CASLSLDPGISYNEQFF. CDR3 DNA: TGTGCCAGCCTCAGTTTAGACCCAGGCATCTCCTACAATGAGCAGTTCTTC.

This clonotype occurred once. This chain joins TRBV12-3 or TRBV12-4 and TRBJ2-3; 9 nucleotides agree with TRBD2. The V gene end was trimmed by 6 bases and the J gene end by 0 bases; junction bases not matched to a gene: 16. This CDR3 contains 19 residues. In nucleotides, the CDR3 is TGTGCCAGCAGGCCGACCCGCCCGGGGCGGGAGGGTAGCACAGATACGCAGTATTTT. The encoded protein is CASRPTRPGREGSTDTQYF.

Only a few counts were recorded for this clonotype. At one boundary the junction diverges from the germline segment, which might be a read error. V and J are TRBV7-3 and TRBJ2-1; 11 bases map to TRBD2. Germline V CDR1 and CDR2: SGHTA, FQGTGA. The CDR3 is made up of 15 amino acids. DNA for the CDR3: TGTGCCAGCAGTTTAAGAGGACTAGCGGGCAATGAGCAGTTCTTC. Translating it yields CASSLRGLAGNEQFF.